What follows is one T cell receptor (beta chain) and its context. The antigen is not known. Some clones are missing from TCRdb's copy, which holds only in-frame ones; the method was immunoSEQ multiplex PCR. Of 45,000 to 50,000 clones listed, 80% to 90% are singletons. The CDR3 covers 14 residues. V lost 1 base and J lost 4, with 10 bases in between. Germline V gene data show CDR1 as SGHVS and CDR2 as FNYEAQ. This sample stems from a study of OX40 agonist ivuxolimab in advanced cancers. Looking at the study overall: Patients received ivuxolimab, an intravenous treatment, every 2 weeks at 0.01 to 10 mg/kg. General study points: On average, a greater number of expanded clones characterised CD8+ T cells relative to CD4+.

Here the sequenced sample was CD4+ or CD8+ T cells sorted from blood, taken in a trial of the OX40 agonist ivuxolimab. The chain carries TRBV7-6 and TRBJ1-1; TRBD1 is a possible D gene (6 bases). This receptor was identified in an adult with an advanced solid tumor such as melanoma, head and neck, liver or kidney cancer. The CDR3 is CASSLESGATEAFF. CDR3 coding DNA: TGTGCCAGCAGCTTAGAATCGGGGGCCACTGAAGCTTTCTTT. The variable domain in full, completed from reference TRBV7-6 and TRBJ1-1, reads GAGVSQSPRYKVTKRGQDVALRCDPISGHVSLYWYRQALGQGPEFLTYFNYEAQQDKSGLPNDRFSAERPEGSISTLTIQRTEQRDSAMYRCASSLESGATEAFFGQGTRLTVV.